The sequence of this T cell receptor (beta chain) was determined in a study of breast tumors, draining lymph nodes, adjacent tissues. Notes on the study in general: Most tumor T cells seemingly derive from lymph node, then expand in tumor. Luminal-like breast cancer showed significantly higher tumor–nontumor repertoire similarity than basal-like. Compared with lymph nodes, tumors were less diverse; compared with nontumor tissue, more.

A single record per CDR3 protein comes from TCRdb applying MiXCR to the multiplex PCR reads. Of around 170,000 distinct CDR3 sequences in the sample, 30% to 35% are singletons; the top ten hold roughly 4.5%. The lymph nodes were axillary draining lymph nodes from breast cancer patients. The CDR3 has 13 residues. From germline, CDR1 is DFQATT and CDR2 SNEGSKA (reference sequence). Details on this clonotype: As yet, its antigen is unknown.

The sequenced material came from axillary lymph node tissue. The rearrangement links TRBV20-1 to TRBJ1-2; 7 bases match TRBD1. This TCR was sampled from a female donor with breast cancer. Some clones in this sample may be carry-over from other donors' samples. CDR3 in DNA: TGCAGCCCATACAGGGGTCCAGGCTATGGCTACACCTTC. Residues: CSPYRGPGYGYTF.